This T cell receptor (beta chain) was sequenced in a study of blood T cell repertoires in COVID-19. For the study at large: From the United States, Italy and Spain came samples of acute and convalescent COVID-19. PBMCs, B-cell-depleted T cells, or T cells were the source of the cDNA or gDNA that made up the material.

V was cut by 4 bases and J by 14 bases, with 15 bases left in between. This CDR3 spans 13 amino acids. The germline CDR1 and CDR2 sequences are LGHDT and YNNKEL (reference sequence). Per the original methods: Estimation of nucleated cell counts was performed using reference gene primer amplification. The assay was immunoSEQ multiplex PCR, and TCRdb's table has in-frame clones only and misses some. That table furnishes V, J and clone size, whereas the DNA furnished D and trimming. The data show roughly 230,000 clones, roughly 85% seen once. V is TRBV3-1 (or the pseudogene TRBV3-2) and J is TRBJ1-6; a possible D gene is TRBD1 (5 bases). The source of this sequence is a man in his forties with acute or convalescent COVID-19. The source material was peripheral blood. This chain's CDR3 is CASSLLGGFTLHF. CDR3 sequence (DNA): TGTGCCAGCAGCCTTCTCGGGGGGTTCACCCTCCACTTT.